This T cell receptor beta chain was obtained from a study of radiotherapy plus CTLA-4 blockade in lung cancer. Study information: Around 19% of enrolled patients responded objectively, and around 30% had disease control. Notes on the study in general: Response was reportedly best predicted by early blood T cell clone dynamics, with interferon-beta. An expansion of tumor-derived TCR clones occurred in blood after radiotherapy plus ipilimumab.

Here immunoSEQ multiplex PCR was the method, and the copy in TCRdb shows in-frame clones only, minus some. The sample records about 97,000 clones, roughly 79% being singletons. To note about this clone: The antigen remains undetermined.

Germline V CDR1 and CDR2: SNHLY, FYNNEI. Trimming removed 4 bases from V and 9 bases from J, with 21 bases in between. The CDR3 length is 15 residues. The chain has TRBV2 and TRBJ1-2; D may be TRBD1 (5 bases). This clonotype was sampled from a human donor with non-small cell lung cancer who had a partial response to radiotherapy plus ipilimumab. Some clones in this sample may be carry-over from other donors' samples. The sample here was peripheral blood, taken from a patient treated with radiotherapy plus ipilimumab. CDR3 loop: CASSAQTGGSGSYTF. For the CDR3, the DNA is TGTGCCAGCAGTGCCCAGACCGGGGGGTCGGGGAGCTACACCTTC. The variable domain in full, with the rest retrieved from reference TRBV2 and TRBJ1-2, is EPEVTQTPSHQVTQMGQEVILRCVPISNHLYFYWYRQILGQKVEFLVSFYNNEISEKSEIFDDQFSVERPDGSNFTLKIRSTKLEDSAMYFCASSAQTGGSGSYTFGSGTRLTVV.